A single sample is the source of the 22 T cell receptor beta chains below, sequenced in a study of T cells in Graves' hyperthyroidism and ophthalmopathy. There were TCR beta CDR3 regions amplified from RNA transcripts. HTBI primers were the set used in a first-round RT-PCR of the TCR CDR3. MiXCR, run by TCRdb on the multiplex PCR reads, gives a single entry per CDR3 protein. The sample lists about 590,000 distinct CDR3 sequences, 15% to 19% occurring once. The sample taken for sequencing was blood. These receptors came from a woman in her twenties or thirties with Graves' hyperthyroidism.

V is TRBV18 and J is TRBJ2-3; the D gene is possibly TRBD2 (6 bases). The germline V and J ends were trimmed by 3 bases and 5 bases, with 18 bases remaining between them. The V gene's germline CDR1 is KGHSH and CDR2 LQKENI. The CDR3 loop spans 16 amino acids. The CDR3 coding sequence is TGTGCCAGCTCACCTAGCGGACGCGTGGAGGGAGATACGCAGTATTTT. Residues: CASSPSGRVEGDTQYF.

The genes are TRBV20-1 and TRBJ2-5; 7 nucleotides match TRBD1. The CDR3 length is 14 residues. V was clipped by 1 base and J by 2 bases; unmatched bases: 4. The germline gives CDR1 DFQATT, CDR2 SNEGSKA (reference sequence). CDR3 amino acids: CSARAGTAQETQYF. The CDR3 DNA is TGCAGTGCTAGAGCCGGGACAGCGCAAGAGACCCAGTACTTC.

This clonotype appeared many times. The chain links TRBV28 to TRBJ2-1; 11 bases fit TRBD2. The CDR3 has 17 amino acids. Germline values: CDR1 MDHEN, CDR2 SYDVKM. V lost 1 base and J lost 9; bases outside the gene matches: 11. CDR3 coding DNA: TGTGCCAGCAGTTTATCCGGGACTAGCGGAACCATGGGTGAGCAGTTCTTC. Residues: CASSLSGTSGTMGEQFF. The full variable domain, completed using reference TRBV28 and TRBJ2-1, is DVKVTQSSRYLVKRTGEKVFLECVQDMDHENMFWYRQDPGLGLRLIYFSYDVKMKEKGDIPEGYSVSREKKERFSLILESASTNQTSMYLCASSLSGTSGTMGEQFFGPGTRLTVL.

This clonotype was seen ten or more times. V is TRBV5-1 and J is TRBJ1-1; TRBD1 matches at 7 bases. Trimming cost V 2 bases and J 7 bases; bases outside gene matches: 20. CDR1 SGHRS and CDR2 YFSETQ come from the germline V gene. The CDR3 has 18 amino acids. The CDR3 sequence: CASSLYTYPGQAGGEAFF. DNA of the CDR3: TGCGCCAGCAGCTTATACACCTACCCTGGACAGGCTGGAGGTGAAGCTTTCTTT.

This clonotype has ten or more counts. V is TRBV10-3 and J is TRBJ1-2; D may be TRBD1 (6 bases). V lost 10 bases, J lost 3 bases, and 9 bases lay in between. This CDR3 has 11 residues. Per germline, CDR1 ENHRY and CDR2 SYGVKD. The CDR3 DNA sequence: TGTGCCACAAGACAGGACTATGGCTACACCTTC. Protein sequence: CATRQDYGYTF.

This clonotype was seen only a few times. J is TRBJ2-6 and V is TRBV20-1, with D unclear. V shed 5 bases and J shed 4 bases, with 12 bases lying between them. The CDR3 has 14 residues. From germline, CDR1 is DFQATT and CDR2 SNEGSKA (reference sequence). CDR3 DNA: TGCAGTGCTCCCGCTTCGTGGGGGGCCAACGTCCTGACTTTC. Protein sequence: CSAPASWGANVLTF.

The chain couples TRBV24-1 to TRBJ2-1; tentatively, D is TRBD1 (6 bases). With 3 bases removed from V and 4 bases from J, the gap between germline ends came to 18 bases. The CDR3 sequence is 17 residues long. Germline loops: CDR1 KGHDR, CDR2 SFDVKD. CDR3 bases: TGTGCCACCAGTGATGGGGGCAGCCCTACTTCTTACAATGAGCAGTTCTTC. Protein product: CATSDGGSPTSYNEQFF.

On this clonotype itself: A read error is possible here, since a much larger clone lies one base away. The chain combines TRBV7-6 with TRBJ2-1; 10 nucleotides match TRBD2. The CDR3 runs 14 residues. V dropped 5 bases and J dropped 8; count of bases not matched to a gene: 6. CDR1 SGHVS and CDR2 FNYEAQ come from the germline V gene. As DNA, the CDR3 is TGTGCCAGCAGCCCAGCGGGAGGGCCCTATGAGCAGTTCTTC. Its translation is CASSPAGGPYEQFF.

This rearrangement joins TRBV19 to TRBJ2-1; 11 bases match TRBD2. Germline values: CDR1 LNHDA, CDR2 SQIVND (reference sequence). The CDR3 totals 16 residues. Trimming at V came to 5 bases and at J to 5 bases, leaving 8 bases not matched to a gene. CDR3 in amino acids: CASSVLAGGSHNEQFF. The CDR3 DNA sequence: TGTGCCAGTAGTGTTCTAGCGGGAGGCAGCCACAATGAGCAGTTCTTC.

With regard to this clonotype: An end of the junction differs from the germline gene, which may be a read error. The chain combines TRBV5-4 with TRBJ1-2; D is uncertain. The V gene's germline CDR1 is SGHNT and CDR2 YYREEE (reference sequence). The CDR3 is made up of 12 amino acids. CDR3 loop: CANSSVNYGYTF. The CDR3 DNA reads as TGTGCCAACAGCTCGGTAAACTATGGCTACACCTTC.

The chain links TRBV5-4 to TRBJ2-2, with D perhaps being TRBD1 or TRBD2 (5 bases each). V shed 4 bases and J shed 3 bases, with 19 bases lying between them. The CDR3 is 17 amino acids. Looked up from germline, CDR1 is SGHNT and CDR2 is YYREEE (reference sequence). The DNA for the CDR3 is TGTGCCAGCAGCCCGGACTTGACAGTTGGTGACACCGGGGAGCTGTTTTTT. It specifies CASSPDLTVGDTGELFF.

This clonotype occurred many times. J is TRBJ1-3 and V is TRBV7-9; D gene uncertain. The V end lost 8 bases, the J end lost 0 bases, and 11 bases lay between the germline ends. Germline CDR1 SEHNR, CDR2 FQNEAQ (reference sequence). The CDR3 has 14 amino acids. In nucleotides, the CDR3 is TGTGCCAGCGGCCGGTGGTCCTCTGGAAACACCATATATTTT. Protein product: CASGRWSSGNTIYF.

Points on this clonotype: An end of the junction differs from the germline gene, which may be a read error. The chain combines TRBV11-2 with TRBJ2-3; D tentatively reads TRBD1 or TRBD2 (5 bases each). The CDR3 contains 16 residues. The germline V gene has CDR1 SGHAT and CDR2 FQNNGV. CDR3 nucleotide sequence: TGCGCCAGCAGCCAAAGGGTTTTCCGGGACGCTGATACGCAGTATTTT. Its protein product is CASSQRVFRDADTQYF.

There are many counts of this clonotype. This chain joins TRBV7-9 and TRBJ1-1; 7 bases agree with TRBD1. The CDR3 contains 14 residues. Germline assignment: CDR1 SEHNR and CDR2 FQNEAQ (reference sequence). Unmatched junction bases numbered 2, after V lost 1 base and J lost 3 bases. The CDR3 loop reads CASSLEGADTEAFF. CDR3 coding DNA: TGTGCCAGCAGCTTAGAGGGGGCCGACACTGAAGCTTTCTTT.

V is TRBV5-1 and J is TRBJ2-1, with D perhaps TRBD2 (5 bases). Germline CDR1 SGHRS, CDR2 YFSETQ. The CDR3 is 13 residues long. V was pared by 0 bases and J by 11 bases, with 12 bases between. This CDR3 is CASSLVVSDKQFF. In DNA form, the CDR3 reads TGCGCCAGCAGCTTGGTAGTTAGCGATAAGCAGTTCTTC.

This clonotype has just a few counts. The V gene is TRBV9, the J gene TRBJ1-3; no definite D call. The CDR3 sequence is 13 residues long. Germline V CDR1 and CDR2: SGDLS, YYNGEE. Deletions cut 0 bases from V and 11 bases from J, with 12 bases between. In DNA, the CDR3 is TGTGCCAGCAGCGTAGCCCCTGGCGTCGCCATATATTTT. Protein product: CASSVAPGVAIYF.

This clonotype was picked up many times. This chain links TRBV5-1 with TRBJ1-6; D remains ambiguous. The V end was cut by 4 bases, the J end by 4 bases, with 15 bases between. The CDR3 contains 16 residues. Per the germline V gene, CDR1 is SGHRS and CDR2 is YFSETQ. CDR3 sequence reads: CASSEKTGGYNSPLHF. In DNA form, the CDR3 reads TGCGCCAGCAGCGAGAAAACGGGAGGGTATAATTCACCCCTCCACTTT.

This clonotype was counted a single time. The gene calls are TRBV5-1 and TRBJ1-3; TRBD1 agrees at 9 bases. This CDR3 region has 18 residues. Trimming took 2 bases from V and 3 from J; bases not matched to a gene: 12. The germline V gene encodes CDR1 SGHRS and CDR2 YFSETQ. CDR3 region: CASSFEENRGPGGNTIYF. Written as DNA, the CDR3 is TGCGCCAGCAGCTTCGAAGAAAACAGGGGGCCAGGTGGAAACACCATATATTTT. The full variable domain, its missing parts supplied by reference TRBV5-1 and TRBJ1-3, is KAGVTQTPRYLIKTRGQQVTLSCSPISGHRSVSWYQQTPGQGLQFLFEYFSETQRNKGNFPGRFSGRQFSNSRSEMNVSTLELGDSALYLCASSFEENRGPGGNTIYFGEGSWLTVV.

The table lists this clonotype with a few counts. The J gene is TRBJ1-5, the V gene TRBV6-1; D is possibly TRBD1 (5 bases). V was shortened by 3 bases and J by 2 bases, with 8 bases between the two germline ends. Germline values: CDR1 MNHNS, CDR2 SASEGT. The CDR3 is 14 residues long. This CDR3 reads CASSDGAGNQPQHF. The CDR3 DNA is TGTGCCAGCAGTGATGGGGCTGGCAATCAGCCCCAGCATTTT.

This clonotype was observed a few times. V gene TRBV15 combines with J gene TRBJ2-7; TRBD2 might be the D (6 bases). V lost 1 base to trimming and J lost 3 bases, with 10 bases between them. The CDR3 consists of 14 residues. Germline loops: CDR1 LNHNV, CDR2 YYDKDF (reference sequence). The CDR3 DNA is TGTGCCACCAGCAGAGGGGTTAGCGGCTACGAGCAGTACTTC. The encoded protein is CATSRGVSGYEQYF.

V is TRBV12-3 or TRBV12-4 and J is TRBJ1-2, with 9 bases identical to TRBD1. This CDR3 is built from 14 residues. V was clipped by 9 bases and J by 2 bases; unmatched bases: 7. CDR3 bases: TGTGCCAGTCCACTGGGACAGGGAAACTATGGCTACACCTTC. Translation gives CASPLGQGNYGYTF.

This clonotype was found many times. The chain uses TRBV7-2 and TRBJ2-1; a weak D match, TRBD2 (6 bases). Germline loops: CDR1 SGHTA, CDR2 FQGNSA. V was trimmed by 5 bases and J by 9 bases, leaving 17 bases between them. This CDR3 is 14 amino acids long. CDR3 nucleotide sequence: TGTGCCAGCAGCAAAAGGACTATAATTGGTGAGCAGTTCTTC. This gives the protein CASSKRTIIGEQFF.